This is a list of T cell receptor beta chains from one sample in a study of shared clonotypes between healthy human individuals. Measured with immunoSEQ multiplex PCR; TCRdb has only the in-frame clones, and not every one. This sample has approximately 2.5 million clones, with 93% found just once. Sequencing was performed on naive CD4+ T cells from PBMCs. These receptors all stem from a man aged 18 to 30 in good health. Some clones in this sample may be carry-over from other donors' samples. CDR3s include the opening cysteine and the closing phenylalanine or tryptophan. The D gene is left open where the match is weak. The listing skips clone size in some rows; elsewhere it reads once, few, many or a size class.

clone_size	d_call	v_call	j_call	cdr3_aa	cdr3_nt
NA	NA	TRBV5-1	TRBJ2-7	CASSLPAGWDEQYF	TGCGCCAGCAGCTTGCCAGCAGGGTGGGACGAGCAGTACTTC
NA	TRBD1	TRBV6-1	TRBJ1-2	CASNMGQSSNYGYTF	TGTGCCAGCAATATGGGACAGTCCTCTAACTATGGCTACACCTTC
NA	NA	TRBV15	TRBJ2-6	CATSQGGSGANVLTF	TGTGCCACCAGCCAGGGGGGCTCTGGGGCCAACGTCCTGACTTTC
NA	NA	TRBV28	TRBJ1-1	CASSWAGAANEAFF	TGTGCCAGCAGTTGGGCCGGGGCGGCGAATGAAGCTTTCTTT
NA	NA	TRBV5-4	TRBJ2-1	CASSLAGQGFNEQFF	TGTGCCAGCAGCTTGGCCGGCCAGGGGTTCAATGAGCAGTTCTTC
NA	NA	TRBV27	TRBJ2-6	CATLQQGSGANVLTF	TGTGCCACCCTTCAACAGGGTTCTGGGGCCAACGTCCTGACTTTC
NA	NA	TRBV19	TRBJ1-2	CASTKNRFYGYTF	TGTGCCAGTACCAAAAATCGGTTCTATGGCTACACCTTC
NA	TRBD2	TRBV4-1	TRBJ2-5	CASSTPSGVLEETQYF	TGCGCCAGCTCGACCCCCAGCGGGGTGCTCGAAGAGACCCAGTACTTC
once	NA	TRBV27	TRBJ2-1	CASSLRAWGSEQFF	TGTGCCAGCAGTCTCCGAGCTTGGGGCAGTGAGCAGTTCTTC
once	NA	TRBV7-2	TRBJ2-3	CASSLEVPDTQYF	TGTGCCAGCAGCTTAGAAGTACCAGATACGCAGTATTTT
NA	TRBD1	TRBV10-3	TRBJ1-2	CAISEDDRAGYTF	TGTGCCATCAGTGAAGATGACAGGGCGGGCTACACCTTC
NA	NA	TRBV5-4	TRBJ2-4	CASSLGGTEILAKNIQYF	TGTGCCAGCAGCTTGGGCGGGACGGAGATACTAGCCAAAAACATTCAGTACTTC
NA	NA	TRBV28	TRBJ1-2	CASSRKPGQSTF	TGTGCCAGCAGCCGAAAACCCGGACAGTCAACCTTC
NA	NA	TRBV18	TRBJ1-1	CASRRGIDTEAFF	TGTGCCAGCCGCAGGGGCATCGACACTGAAGCTTTCTTT
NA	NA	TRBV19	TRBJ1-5	CASNRGQSNQPQHF	TGTGCCAGTAATCGTGGGCAGAGCAATCAGCCCCAGCATTTT
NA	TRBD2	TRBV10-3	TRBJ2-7	CAISESSSGVSYEQYF	TGTGCCATCAGTGAGTCGTCTAGCGGAGTCTCCTACGAGCAGTACTTC
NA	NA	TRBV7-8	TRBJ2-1	CASSPVLDPAEQFF	TGTGCCAGCAGCCCGGTGTTAGATCCGGCTGAGCAGTTCTTC